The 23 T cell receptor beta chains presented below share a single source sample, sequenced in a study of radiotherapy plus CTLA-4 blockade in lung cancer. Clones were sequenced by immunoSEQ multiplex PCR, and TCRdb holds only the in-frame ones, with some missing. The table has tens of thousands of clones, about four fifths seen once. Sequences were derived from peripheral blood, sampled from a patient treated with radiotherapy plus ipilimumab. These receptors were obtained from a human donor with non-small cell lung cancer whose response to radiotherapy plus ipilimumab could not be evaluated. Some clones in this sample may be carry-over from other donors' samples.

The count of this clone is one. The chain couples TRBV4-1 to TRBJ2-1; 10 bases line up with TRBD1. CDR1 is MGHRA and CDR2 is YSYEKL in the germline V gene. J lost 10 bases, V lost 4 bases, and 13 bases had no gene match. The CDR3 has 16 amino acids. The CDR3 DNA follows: TGCGCCAGCAGCCCGGAAGCGGGACAGGGGATCCGGGAGCAGTTCTTC. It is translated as CASSPEAGQGIREQFF.

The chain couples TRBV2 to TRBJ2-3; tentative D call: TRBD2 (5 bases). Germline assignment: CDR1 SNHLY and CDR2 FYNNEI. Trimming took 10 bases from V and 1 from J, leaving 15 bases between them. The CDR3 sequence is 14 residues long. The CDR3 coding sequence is TGTGCCACAGCAAGGGAGAGCGGCACAGATACGCAGTATTTT. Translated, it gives CATARESGTDTQYF.

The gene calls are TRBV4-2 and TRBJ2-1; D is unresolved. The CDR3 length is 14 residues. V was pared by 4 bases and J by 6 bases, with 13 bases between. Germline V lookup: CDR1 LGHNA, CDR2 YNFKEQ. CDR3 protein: CASSLSGTSNEQFF. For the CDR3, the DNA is TGTGCCAGCAGCCTCAGTGGCACCTCCAATGAGCAGTTCTTC.

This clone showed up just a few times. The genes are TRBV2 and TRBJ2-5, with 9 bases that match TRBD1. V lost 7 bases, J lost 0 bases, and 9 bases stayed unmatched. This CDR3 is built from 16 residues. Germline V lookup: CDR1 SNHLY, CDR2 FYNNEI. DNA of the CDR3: TGTGCCAGCAAAGTGGACAGGGGTGGGTACCAAGAGACCCAGTACTTC. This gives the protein CASKVDRGGYQETQYF.

CDR3 region: CASSSGHRNTEAFF. The CDR3 DNA is TGTGCCAGCAGCTCGGGACACCGGAACACTGAAGCTTTCTTT. The chain couples TRBV2 to TRBJ1-1, with D possibly TRBD1 on 6 matching bases. This CDR3 region has 14 residues. Trimming stripped 6 bases from V and 1 base from J, with 12 bases between. Germline-derived CDR1 and CDR2 are SNHLY and FYNNEI. Full variable domain (outside the CDR3, taken from reference TRBV2 and TRBJ1-1): EPEVTQTPSHQVTQMGQEVILRCVPISNHLYFYWYRQILGQKVEFLVSFYNNEISEKSEIFDDQFSVERPDGSNFTLKIRSTKLEDSAMYFCASSSGHRNTEAFFGQGTRLTVV.

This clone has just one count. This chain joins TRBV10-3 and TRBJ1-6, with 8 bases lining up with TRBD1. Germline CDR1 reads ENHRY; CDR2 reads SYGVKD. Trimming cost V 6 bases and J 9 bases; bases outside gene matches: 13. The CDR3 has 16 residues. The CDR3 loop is CAISPISLTGASPLHF. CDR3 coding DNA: TGTGCCATCAGCCCCATCAGTCTGACAGGGGCTTCACCCCTCCACTTT.

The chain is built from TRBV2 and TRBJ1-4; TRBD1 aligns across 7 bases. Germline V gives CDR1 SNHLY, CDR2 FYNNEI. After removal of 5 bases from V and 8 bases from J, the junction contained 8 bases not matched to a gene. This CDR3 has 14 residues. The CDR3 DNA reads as TGTGCCAGCAGTCAGGGACAGATGGAGGAAAAACTGTTTTTT. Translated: CASSQGQMEEKLFF.

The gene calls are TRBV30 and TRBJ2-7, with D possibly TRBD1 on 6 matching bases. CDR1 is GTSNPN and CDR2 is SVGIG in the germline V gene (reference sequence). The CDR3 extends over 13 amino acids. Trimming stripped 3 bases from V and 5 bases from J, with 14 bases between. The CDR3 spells CAWRGRQVHEQYF. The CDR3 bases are TGTGCCTGGAGGGGCCGACAGGTCCACGAGCAGTACTTC.

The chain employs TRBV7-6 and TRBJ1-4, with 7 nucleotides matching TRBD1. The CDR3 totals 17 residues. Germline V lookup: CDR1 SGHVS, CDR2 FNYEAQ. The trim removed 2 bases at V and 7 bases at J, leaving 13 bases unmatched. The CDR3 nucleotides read TGTGCCAGCAGCTTAAGACAGGGTGCCGATGGGGGTGAAAAACTGTTTTTT. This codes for CASSLRQGADGGEKLFF.

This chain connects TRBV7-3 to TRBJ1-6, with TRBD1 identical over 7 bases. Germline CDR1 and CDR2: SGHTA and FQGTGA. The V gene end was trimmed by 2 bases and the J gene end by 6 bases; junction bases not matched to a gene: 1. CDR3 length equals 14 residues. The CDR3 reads CASSLGDSNSPLHF. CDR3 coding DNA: TGTGCCAGCAGCTTAGGGGACAGTAATTCACCCCTCCACTTT.

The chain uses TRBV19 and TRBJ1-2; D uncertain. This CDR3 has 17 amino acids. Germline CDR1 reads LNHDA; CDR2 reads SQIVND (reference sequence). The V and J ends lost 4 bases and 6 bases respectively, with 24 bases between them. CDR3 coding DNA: TGTGCCAGTAGTACCCCCTTAACAACACGGTTAGGAGATGGCTACACCTTC. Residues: CASSTPLTTRLGDGYTF. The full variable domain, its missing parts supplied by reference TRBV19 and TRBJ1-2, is DGGITQSPKYLFRKEGQNVTLSCEQNLNHDAMYWYRQDPGQGLRLIYYSQIVNDFQKGDIAEGYSVSREKKESFPLTVTSAQKNPTAFYLCASSTPLTTRLGDGYTFGSGTRLTVV.

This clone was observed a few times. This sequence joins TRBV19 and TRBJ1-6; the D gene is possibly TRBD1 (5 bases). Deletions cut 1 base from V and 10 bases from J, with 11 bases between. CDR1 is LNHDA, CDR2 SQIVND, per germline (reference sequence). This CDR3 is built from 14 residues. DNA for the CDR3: TGTGCCAGTAGTATAGGAGGACATCGGTCACCCCTCCACTTT. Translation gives CASSIGGHRSPLHF.

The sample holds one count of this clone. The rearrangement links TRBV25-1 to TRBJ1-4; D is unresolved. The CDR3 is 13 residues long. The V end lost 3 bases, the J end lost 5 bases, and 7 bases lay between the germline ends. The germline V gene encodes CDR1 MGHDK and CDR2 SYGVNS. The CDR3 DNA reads TGTGCCAGCAGTGAGGCAGGAAATGAAAAACTGTTTTTT. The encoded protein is CASSEAGNEKLFF. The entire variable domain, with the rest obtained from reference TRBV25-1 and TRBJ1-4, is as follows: EADIYQTPRYLVIGTGKKITLECSQTMGHDKMYWYQQDPGMELHLIHYSYGVNSTEKGDLSSESTVSRIRTEHFPLTLESARPSHTSQYLCASSEAGNEKLFFGSGTQLSVL.

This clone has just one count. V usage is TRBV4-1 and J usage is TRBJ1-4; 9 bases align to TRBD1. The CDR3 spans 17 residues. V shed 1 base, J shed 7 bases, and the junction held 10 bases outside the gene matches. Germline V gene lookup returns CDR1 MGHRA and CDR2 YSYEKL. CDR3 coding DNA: TGCGCCAGCAGCCAAGGGCCTTGGGACAGGGTTGGTGAAAAACTGTTTTTT. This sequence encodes CASSQGPWDRVGEKLFF.

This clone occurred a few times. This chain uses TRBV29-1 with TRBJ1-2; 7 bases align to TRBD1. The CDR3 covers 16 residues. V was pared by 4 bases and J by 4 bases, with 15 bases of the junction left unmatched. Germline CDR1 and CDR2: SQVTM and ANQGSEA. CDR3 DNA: TGCAGCGTTGGTGGTGACAGGGACCTGCGGACCTATGGCTACACCTTC. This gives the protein CSVGGDRDLRTYGYTF.

The CDR3 nucleotides are TGTGCCAGCAGCCGGGACAGCTACTACGAGCAGTACTTC. Translation: CASSRDSYYEQYF. The V gene is TRBV5-6, the J gene TRBJ2-7; TRBD1 matches at 7 bases. The germline gives CDR1 SGHDT, CDR2 YYEEEE. This CDR3 contains 13 residues. The trim removed 4 bases at V and 3 bases at J, leaving 4 bases unmatched.

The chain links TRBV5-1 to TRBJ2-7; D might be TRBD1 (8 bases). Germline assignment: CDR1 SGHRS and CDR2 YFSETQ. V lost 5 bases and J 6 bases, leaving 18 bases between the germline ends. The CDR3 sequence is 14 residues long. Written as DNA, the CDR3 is TGCGCCAGCAGTACTCGACAGGGGAGGGCCGAGCAGTACTTC. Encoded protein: CASSTRQGRAEQYF.

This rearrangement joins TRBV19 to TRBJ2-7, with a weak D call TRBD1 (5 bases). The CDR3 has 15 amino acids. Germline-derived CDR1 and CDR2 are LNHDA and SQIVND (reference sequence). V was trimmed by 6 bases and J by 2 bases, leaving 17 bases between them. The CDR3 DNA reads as TGTGCCAGTAGCCCCGACAGCCTCCCCCCCTACGAGCAGTACTTC. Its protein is CASSPDSLPPYEQYF.

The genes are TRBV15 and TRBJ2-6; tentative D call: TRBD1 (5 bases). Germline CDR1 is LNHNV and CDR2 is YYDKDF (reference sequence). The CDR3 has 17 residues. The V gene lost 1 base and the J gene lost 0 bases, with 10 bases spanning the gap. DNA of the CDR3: TGTGCCACCAGCAGAGCGGACACTTTCTCTGGGGCCAACGTCCTGACTTTC. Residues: CATSRADTFSGANVLTF. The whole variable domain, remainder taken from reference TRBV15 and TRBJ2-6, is DAMVIQNPRYQVTQFGKPVTLSCSQTLNHNVMYWYQQKSSQAPKLLFHYYDKDFNNEADTPDNFQSRRPNTSFCFLDIRSPGLGDTAMYLCATSRADTFSGANVLTFGAGSRLTVL.

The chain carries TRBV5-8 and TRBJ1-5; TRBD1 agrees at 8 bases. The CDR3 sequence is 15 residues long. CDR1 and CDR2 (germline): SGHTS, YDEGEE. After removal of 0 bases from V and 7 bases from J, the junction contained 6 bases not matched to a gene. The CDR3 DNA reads TGTGCCAGCAGCTTGGGGGTGGACAGGGTCCAGCCCCAGCATTTT. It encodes CASSLGVDRVQPQHF.

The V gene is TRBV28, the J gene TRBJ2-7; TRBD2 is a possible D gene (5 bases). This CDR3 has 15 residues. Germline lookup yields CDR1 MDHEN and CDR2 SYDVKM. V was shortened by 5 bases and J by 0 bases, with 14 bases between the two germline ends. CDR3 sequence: CASSEGPVSSYEQYF. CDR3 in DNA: TGTGCCAGCAGTGAGGGTCCCGTTAGCTCCTACGAGCAGTACTTC.

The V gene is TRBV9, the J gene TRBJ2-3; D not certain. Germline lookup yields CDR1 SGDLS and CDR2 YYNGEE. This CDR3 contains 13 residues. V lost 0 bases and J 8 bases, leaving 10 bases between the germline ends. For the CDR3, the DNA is TGTGCCAGCAGCGTAGGTCTAGACGGTACGCAGTATTTT. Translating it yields CASSVGLDGTQYF.

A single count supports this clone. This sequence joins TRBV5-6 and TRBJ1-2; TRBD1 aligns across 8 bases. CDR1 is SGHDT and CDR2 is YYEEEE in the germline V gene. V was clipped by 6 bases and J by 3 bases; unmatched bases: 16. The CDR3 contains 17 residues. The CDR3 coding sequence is TGTGCCAGCACTACAAGACAGGGGCTTAACATCGACTATGGCTACACCTTC. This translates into CASTTRQGLNIDYGYTF.